This T cell receptor (beta chain) was observed in a study of a mutant IDH1 vaccine in newly diagnosed glioma (dated by TCRdb to the early 2020s). In terms of the full investigation: Patients received eight vaccinations in weeks 1, 3, 5, 7, 11, 15, 19 and 23, corresponding to visits V03 through V10. Prior to enrollment, standard therapy consisting of radiotherapy alone, temozolomide alone, or radiochemotherapy with temozolomide had been administered to patients, with the combination being received by most patients. Peripheral blood samples were drawn at six visits, namely V03 (baseline), V05, V07, V10, V12 and V13. In the chemotherapy-containing groups, vaccination started alongside temozolomide cycles, whereas in patients who had radiotherapy alone it started 4-6 weeks after radiotherapy. Longitudinal TCRB deep sequencing was done for fewer than 30 treated patients, wherever samples were available for exploratory analyses. Of the 32 patients who were treated, around 60% were male and roughly 40% were female, and the mean age was around 40 years.

Libraries were made using the immunoSEQ multiplex PCR assay. Rearranged TCR beta chain sequences were amplified using the hsTCRB Kit according to the manufacturer's protocol. TCRB libraries were sequenced on an Illumina MiSeq. Per the original workflow: The kit vendor's proprietary platform handled demultiplexing, trimming and gene mapping. TCRdb's version of the immuneACCESS table is confined to in-frame rearrangements and falls short of the full clone set. An unresolved V gene accounts for under half of the shortfall where checked; the remainder is of unknown origin. V and J calls and clone size are as listed in that table; D and trimming were resolved from the DNA. The sample table lists 120,000 or so clones, 80% of them with a count of one. The top ten clones comprise 5.5% of the sample. In the case of this clone: Its antigen target is currently unknown. Base qualities are not provided; no much larger clone lies one nucleotide away.

The time point label corresponds to: week 11, during vaccination. Each vaccine dose, consisting of 300 ug of a 20-mer mutant IDH1 peptide in Montanide, was administered subcutaneously with topical imiquimod. All donors had newly diagnosed IDH1-mutant astrocytomas of WHO grade 3 or 4 that showed loss of nuclear ATRX. The samples were drawn from NOA16, a multicentre, single-arm, open-label phase I trial in Germany that tested a mutant IDH1 peptide vaccine in humans for the first time. Genomic DNA for TCRB sequencing was isolated from EDTA blood with the DNeasy Blood and Tissue Kit. Overall study results and their limits: Changes in the top peripheral T cell clonotypes picked up by TCRB sequencing did not appear to be linked to pseudoprogression. Across multiple MHC alleles, vaccine-induced immune responses were seen in about 93% of patients. Availability determined which PBMC samples were chosen for TCRB deep sequencing. The authors stated that sample limitations prevented analyses of patient blood samples from being reproduced.

The sequence was collected from a man aged 35-49 years with glioma. The sequenced sample was PBMCs, obtained from a glioma patient whose treatment included an IDH1 peptide vaccine.

CDR3 sequence: CASSITGVSTDTQYF. The DNA sequence reads TGTGCCAGTAGTATCACAGGGGTTAGCACAGATACGCAGTATTTT. The chain uses TRBV19 and TRBJ2-3; 7 central bases correspond to TRBD1. CDR1 and CDR2, per the germline V gene (reference sequence), are LNHDA and SQIVND. For this chain, trimming is 3 bases at the V end and 0 bases at the J end, and the number of junction bases without a gene match is 3. The CDR3 runs 15 amino acids, cysteine and phenylalanine included. Of the read, only the CDR3 DNA is kept; its 45 bases are in frame from base 1. The reference TRBV19 and TRBJ2-3 proteins fill in what lies around the CDR3, so the full variable domain reads DGGITQSPKYLFRKEGQNVTLSCEQNLNHDAMYWYRQDPGQGLRLIYYSQIVNDFQKGDIAEGYSVSREKKESFPLTVTSAQKNPTAFYLCASSITGVSTDTQYFGPGTRLTVL.